This passage covers 10 T cell receptor beta chains from one sample sequenced in a study of blood T cells in healthy people across ages. The second PCR ran roughly 6 to 11 cycles with a sample-barcoded 5' primer and J-beta primers. TCRdb fed the 5' RACE reads into MiXCR, producing one record per CDR3 protein. Altogether roughly 640,000 distinct CDR3 sequences are present, about 30% being singletons, with the ten largest covering around 14%. Sequencing used blood. Source of these receptors: a woman older than 75 in good health.

This clonotype has at least ten counts. The rearrangement links TRBV11-3 to TRBJ2-1; 7 nucleotides align to TRBD2. Germline values: CDR1 SGHNT, CDR2 YENEEA. The CDR3 consists of 15 residues. V was clipped by 0 bases and J by 6 bases; unmatched bases: 5. The CDR3 region has the DNA TGTGCCAGCAGCTTAGACCCTAGCGGAACCAATGAGCAGTTCTTC. Translation gives CASSLDPSGTNEQFF. Variable domain in full (rest from reference TRBV11-3 and TRBJ2-1): EAGVVQSPRYKIIEKKQPVAFWCNPISGHNTLYWYLQNLGQGPELLIRYENEEAVDDSQLPKDRFSAERLKGVDSTLKIQPAELGDSAVYLCASSLDPSGTNEQFFGPGTRLTVL.

This clonotype was detected many times. The rearrangement joins TRBV20-1 to TRBJ1-2; D is unclear. The CDR3 has 12 residues. V was cut by 2 bases and J by 8 bases, with 12 bases left in between. Germline CDR1 is DFQATT and CDR2 is SNEGSKA (reference sequence). The CDR3 loop reads CSARLGSGGYTF. The CDR3, as DNA: TGCAGTGCTAGATTGGGCTCGGGGGGCTACACCTTC.

This clonotype showed up just a few times. J is TRBJ1-6 and V is TRBV3-1, with no clear D. Trimming removed 0 bases from V and 11 bases from J, with 8 bases in between. CDR3 length equals 13 residues. Germline CDR1 reads LGHDT; CDR2 reads YNNKEL (reference sequence). In DNA, the CDR3 is TGTGCCAGCAGCCAAGAGGGTAGGACACCCCTCCACTTT. This translates into CASSQEGRTPLHF.

With respect to this clonotype: A single base separates this from a much larger clone, so it may be a read error. This chain connects TRBV7-2 to TRBJ1-5; D is possibly TRBD1 (5 bases). This CDR3 has 16 amino acids. From germline, CDR1 is SGHTA and CDR2 FQGNSA. CDR3: CASSPGGGGSNQSQHF. In DNA, the CDR3 is TGTGCCAGCAGCCCCGGCGGGGGGGGGAGCAATCAGTCCCAGCATTTT. Full variable domain (outside the CDR3, taken from reference TRBV7-2 and TRBJ1-5): GAGVSQSPSNKVTEKGKDVELRCDPISGHTALYWYRQSLGQGLEFLIYFQGNSAPDKSGLPSDRFSAERTGGSVSTLTIQRTQQEDSAVYLCASSPGGGGSNQSQHFGDGTRLSIL.

This clonotype showed up many times. V is TRBV20-1 and J is TRBJ1-2; a weak D match, TRBD1 (5 bases). The ends were cut back, 0 bases at V and 6 bases at J, with 14 bases in the middle. In germline, CDR1 is DFQATT, CDR2 SNEGSKA (reference sequence). CDR3 length equals 14 residues. The CDR3 reads CSARDPDRPNGYTF. CDR3 nucleotide sequence: TGCAGTGCTAGAGACCCAGACAGACCTAATGGCTACACCTTC.

Many counts were recorded for this clonotype. This chain uses TRBV28 with TRBJ2-3, with D uncertain. The length of the CDR3 is 15 residues. CDR1 and CDR2 (germline): MDHEN, SYDVKM. Trimming removed 4 bases from V and 1 base from J, with 12 bases in between. The CDR3 DNA reads as TGTGCCAGCAGTTCCCAGTCCTTGGGCACAGATACGCAGTATTTT. Its translation is CASSSQSLGTDTQYF. Using reference TRBV28 and TRBJ2-3 for the parts outside the CDR3, the full variable domain is DVKVTQSSRYLVKRTGEKVFLECVQDMDHENMFWYRQDPGLGLRLIYFSYDVKMKEKGDIPEGYSVSREKKERFSLILESASTNQTSMYLCASSSQSLGTDTQYFGPGTRLTVL.

This rearrangement joins TRBV9 to TRBJ2-2, with D possibly being TRBD2 (6 bases). This CDR3 has 17 residues. The V end lost 0 bases, the J end lost 3 bases, and 15 bases lay between the germline ends. From germline, CDR1 is SGDLS and CDR2 YYNGEE. The CDR3 sequence is CASSVAKLGGYTGELFF. CDR3 sequence (DNA): TGTGCCAGCAGCGTAGCCAAGCTGGGGGGTTACACCGGGGAGCTGTTTTTT.

Ten or more counts support this clonotype. The chain recombines TRBV6-5 with TRBJ2-7, with 7 bases that match TRBD2. The length of the CDR3 is 15 residues. Trimming removed 1 base from V and 3 bases from J; junction bases left unmatched: 6. Per the germline V gene, CDR1 is MNHEY and CDR2 is SVGAGI. In DNA, the CDR3 is TGTGCCAGCAGTTACTTTCCAAGCGGGGACTACGAGCAGTACTTC. Its protein is CASSYFPSGDYEQYF.

In this sample, this clonotype turned up many times. The gene calls are TRBV5-1 and TRBJ2-5, with TRBD2 matching 12 bases. The germline V gene encodes CDR1 SGHRS and CDR2 YFSETQ. The junction had 6 bases not matched to a gene; V was cut back by 4 bases and J by 2 bases. This CDR3 region has 16 residues. CDR3 DNA: TGCGCCAGCAGCGTCGGACTAGCGGGGCAACAAGAGACCCAGTACTTC. Translating it yields CASSVGLAGQQETQYF. Full variable domain (missing parts from reference TRBV5-1 and TRBJ2-5): KAGVTQTPRYLIKTRGQQVTLSCSPISGHRSVSWYQQTPGQGLQFLFEYFSETQRNKGNFPGRFSGRQFSNSRSEMNVSTLELGDSALYLCASSVGLAGQQETQYFGPGTRLLVL.

This chain uses TRBV4-2 with TRBJ2-2; possibly TRBD1 for D (5 bases). The CDR3 is 19 amino acids. The V gene lost 4 bases and the J gene lost 0 bases, with 21 bases spanning the gap. In germline, CDR1 is LGHNA, CDR2 YNFKEQ. CDR3 DNA: TGTGCCAGCAGCCGGGGCGGACGAAATTCGTTCGCGAACACCGGGGAGCTGTTTTTT. Residues: CASSRGGRNSFANTGELFF.